These 23 T cell receptor beta chains were sequenced from one sample in a study of graft-versus-host responses after intestinal transplantation. No antigens are known for them. Some clones are missing from TCRdb's copy, which holds only in-frame ones; the method was immunoSEQ multiplex PCR. The table includes 90,000 to 95,000 clones, roughly 93% detected once. This specimen was unstimulated CD8+ T cells sorted from spleen or lymph node cells, taken before intestinal transplant. The receptors come from a human donor who received an intestinal transplant.

To note about this clone: Germline and junction disagree at one end, which may indicate a read error. CDR3 region: CASSQGTDTQYF. The DNA for the CDR3 is TGTGCCAGCAGTCAGGGCACCGATACGCAGTATTTT. The V call is TRBV28, the J call TRBJ2-3, with TRBD1 as a possible D gene (5 bases). CDR1 MDHEN and CDR2 SYDVKM come from the germline V gene. This CDR3 has 12 residues.

V is TRBV4-1 and J is TRBJ2-7; 7 bases are a match to TRBD1. V lost 8 bases, J lost 3 bases, and 4 bases stayed unmatched. From germline, CDR1 is MGHRA and CDR2 YSYEKL. This CDR3 has 12 residues. DNA for the CDR3: TGCGCCAGCCAGGACAGGAACTACGAGCAGTACTTC. This sequence encodes CASQDRNYEQYF.

The chain couples TRBV9 to TRBJ2-7; 14 bases align to TRBD2. The CDR3 totals 17 residues. The V gene end was trimmed by 3 bases and the J gene end by 3 bases; junction bases not matched to a gene: 8. Per the germline V gene, CDR1 is SGDLS and CDR2 is YYNGEE. The CDR3 is CASSAGLAGEGGYEQYF. The DNA of the CDR3 is TGTGCCAGCAGCGCGGGACTAGCGGGAGAGGGGGGCTACGAGCAGTACTTC. The full variable domain, its missing parts supplied by reference TRBV9 and TRBJ2-7, is DSGVTQTPKHLITATGQRVTLRCSPRSGDLSVYWYQQSLDQGLQFLIQYYNGEERAKGNILERFSAQQFPDLHSELNLSSLELGDSALYFCASSAGLAGEGGYEQYFGPGTRLTVT.

The chain has TRBV9 and TRBJ2-7; D not resolved. This CDR3 has 13 residues. Germline V gene sequence: CDR1 SGDLS, CDR2 YYNGEE. V lost 0 bases and J lost 3, with 7 bases in between. CDR3 sequence reads: CASSVDRGYEQYF. The CDR3 region has the DNA TGTGCCAGCAGCGTAGATCGAGGCTACGAGCAGTACTTC.

The chain combines TRBV19 with TRBJ2-3; 9 bases agree with TRBD1. The germline CDR1 and CDR2 sequences are LNHDA and SQIVND (reference sequence). V lost 5 bases, J lost 6 bases, and 6 bases stayed unmatched. This CDR3 is 14 amino acids long. The CDR3, as DNA: TGTGCCAGTAGTTATGGGACAGGGACCGATACGCAGTATTTT. Translation: CASSYGTGTDTQYF.

This chain uses TRBV7-8 with TRBJ2-1; TRBD2 aligns across 9 bases. The germline CDR1 and CDR2 sequences are SGHVS and FQNEAQ. V lost 1 base, J lost 8 bases, and 9 bases stayed unmatched. The CDR3 covers 16 residues. For the CDR3, the DNA is TGTGCCAGCAGCTTAGAGGGGCGGGAGGGCCTGGATGAGCAGTTCTTC. Amino acids: CASSLEGREGLDEQFF.

This sequence joins TRBV27 and TRBJ2-5, with 7 nucleotides matching TRBD2. CDR3 length: 14 residues. J was trimmed by 9 bases and V by 2 bases; bases with no gene match: 9. The V gene's germline CDR1 is MNHEY and CDR2 SMNVEV (reference sequence). The CDR3 protein is CASSLPSGLSPQYF. The CDR3 DNA sequence: TGTGCCAGCAGTTTACCCTCGGGACTATCACCCCAGTACTTC.

The rearrangement uses TRBV6-6 and TRBJ2-7; D is perhaps TRBD2 (6 bases). With 5 bases removed from V and 5 bases from J, the gap between germline ends came to 22 bases. Per the germline V gene, CDR1 is MNHNY and CDR2 is SVGAGI (reference sequence). The CDR3 totals 16 residues. The CDR3: CASSPRGGTLGNEQYF. The CDR3 DNA is TGTGCCAGCAGTCCTAGGGGCGGGACCCTCGGGAACGAGCAGTACTTC.

V and J are TRBV9 and TRBJ2-7; 9 bases map to TRBD2. The CDR3 extends over 17 amino acids. V was pared by 2 bases and J by 3 bases, with 12 bases of the junction left unmatched. Germline V lookup: CDR1 SGDLS, CDR2 YYNGEE. The CDR3 DNA reads as TGTGCCAGCAGCGTTGGTAGCGGGAGCAGAACGAACTACGAGCAGTACTTC. Amino acids: CASSVGSGSRTNYEQYF.

V usage is TRBV27 and J usage is TRBJ2-7; a weak D match, TRBD1 (6 bases). V was shortened by 6 bases and J by 7 bases, with 22 bases between the two germline ends. Looked up from germline, CDR1 is MNHEY and CDR2 is SMNVEV (reference sequence). This CDR3 comprises 15 residues. The CDR3, as DNA: TGTGCCAGCAGCCCAGAGGCAGGGGTGAGAGGGGAGCAGTACTTC. Translated: CASSPEAGVRGEQYF.

The genes are TRBV19 and TRBJ2-7, with 11 bases fitting TRBD2. This CDR3 region has 15 residues. J gave up 2 bases and V 7 bases, and 7 bases lay outside the gene matches. Germline V gives CDR1 LNHDA, CDR2 SQIVND (reference sequence). The CDR3 protein is CASNPSGGPTYEQYF. In nucleotides, the CDR3 is TGTGCCAGTAACCCTAGCGGGGGGCCCACCTACGAGCAGTACTTC.

This chain joins TRBV19 and TRBJ1-1; D perhaps matches TRBD1 (6 bases). The V and J ends lost 1 base and 0 bases respectively, with 12 bases between them. CDR1 and CDR2 (germline): LNHDA, SQIVND (reference sequence). The CDR3 sequence is 16 residues long. The CDR3 protein is CASSIAGGGLNTEAFF. For the CDR3, the DNA is TGTGCCAGTAGTATAGCCGGTGGGGGCCTGAACACTGAAGCTTTCTTT.

The chain carries TRBV19 and TRBJ1-1; 8 nucleotides match TRBD1. The J segment lost 2 bases and the V segment lost 6 bases, leaving 5 bases of the junction unmatched. The CDR3 contains 14 residues. Germline V lookup: CDR1 LNHDA, CDR2 SQIVND (reference sequence). For the CDR3, the DNA is TGTGCCAGTAGCGTGACAGGGGTTAACACTGAAGCTTTCTTT. This translates into CASSVTGVNTEAFF.

The chain employs TRBV7-3 and TRBJ2-3; D might be TRBD2 (6 bases). The germline V gene has CDR1 SGHTA and CDR2 FQGTGA. This CDR3 is 15 amino acids long. Trimming pared 2 bases from V and 0 bases from J, leaving 9 bases between. This chain's CDR3 is CASSLVGGSTDTQYF. The CDR3 DNA reads as TGTGCCAGCAGCTTAGTCGGGGGAAGCACAGATACGCAGTATTTT. Complete variable domain (other parts from reference TRBV7-3 and TRBJ2-3): GAGVSQTPSNKVTEKGKYVELRCDPISGHTALYWYRQSLGQGPEFLIYFQGTGAADDSGLPNDRFFAVRPEGSVSTLKIQRTERGDSAVYLCASSLVGGSTDTQYFGPGTRLTVL.

The chain is built from TRBV2 and TRBJ2-3, with TRBD2 matching 8 bases. The junction had 9 bases not matched to a gene; V was cut back by 2 bases and J by 2 bases. Per germline, CDR1 SNHLY and CDR2 FYNNEI. CDR3 size: 17 residues. DNA for the CDR3: TGTGCCAGCAGTGAACCGATGCGGGAGGTCGACACAGATACGCAGTATTTT. As protein: CASSEPMREVDTDTQYF.

The chain combines TRBV7-6 with TRBJ2-7, with 12 bases fitting TRBD2. CDR3 length: 17 residues. J was trimmed by 3 bases and V by 4 bases; bases with no gene match: 10. Germline V gives CDR1 SGHVS, CDR2 FNYEAQ. CDR3 sequence reads: CASSSSGGTSGFYEQYF. CDR3 DNA sequence: TGTGCCAGCAGCTCCAGTGGGGGGACTAGCGGGTTCTACGAGCAGTACTTC.

CDR3 sequence (DNA): TGTGCCAGCAGTGCCTCTCGGGAGCGGGGTGGTGAGCAGTTCTTC. Translated, it gives CASSASRERGGEQFF. V is TRBV6-6 and J is TRBJ2-1; 7 bases agree with TRBD2. The CDR3 is made up of 15 amino acids. The germline gives CDR1 MNHNY, CDR2 SVGAGI (reference sequence). Germline trimming cut 5 bases from V and 9 bases from J; bases unmatched to any gene: 13.

The genes are TRBV4-3 and TRBJ1-4; D is perhaps TRBD1 (5 bases). Germline CDR1 and CDR2: LGHNA and YSLEER. This CDR3 spans 16 amino acids. Trimming took off 0 bases at V and 3 bases at J, with 11 bases between the two ends. The CDR3 DNA sequence: TGCGCCAGCAGCCAAGACAGGGTTATTGCTAATGAAAAACTGTTTTTT. Its translation is CASSQDRVIANEKLFF.

This chain links TRBV5-1 with TRBJ2-7; TRBD1 matches at 9 bases. V lost 4 bases, J lost 5 bases, and 10 bases stayed unmatched. The V gene's germline CDR1 is SGHRS and CDR2 YFSETQ. There are 15 residues in the CDR3. The CDR3 bases are TGCGCCAGCAGCCCCGGACAGGGGATGGAGGACGAGCAGTACTTC. It specifies CASSPGQGMEDEQYF.

In regard to this clone: Compared with germline, one end of the junction differs, possibly owing to a read error. Other DNA sequences within the sample encode an identical CDR3. This rearrangement joins TRBV4-3 to TRBJ1-6; perhaps TRBD1 as D (5 bases). The CDR3 covers 13 residues. Germline CDR1 reads LGHNA; CDR2 reads YSLEER. CDR3 DNA: TGCGCCAGCAGCACGGGACTTAATTCACCCCTCCACTTC. This encodes CASSTGLNSPLHF.

The rearrangement uses TRBV13 and TRBJ2-3; D is possibly TRBD2 (7 bases). Trimming cost V 8 bases and J 3 bases, with 21 bases left between them. The CDR3 loop spans 16 amino acids. The V gene's germline CDR1 is PRHDT and CDR2 FYEKMQ (reference sequence). CDR3 sequence (DNA): TGTGCCAGCGGGAGGGGGGACCTTTCCTATACAGATACGCAGTATTTT. It specifies CASGRGDLSYTDTQYF.

This chain uses TRBV7-3 with TRBJ2-3; 7 bases are a match to TRBD2. The CDR3 runs 15 residues. Trimming removed 5 bases from V and 2 bases from J; junction bases left unmatched: 7. The germline gives CDR1 SGHTA, CDR2 FQGTGA. The DNA for the CDR3 is TGTGCCAGCAGCCCGAGCGGGGTTGTCACAGATACGCAGTATTTT. Residues: CASSPSGVVTDTQYF.

The chain has TRBV19 and TRBJ2-7; possible D gene TRBD1, 5 bases. V was pared by 3 bases and J by 2 bases, with 11 bases between. CDR1 and CDR2 (germline): LNHDA, SQIVND (reference sequence). The CDR3 runs to 14 residues. The CDR3 DNA reads TGTGCCAGTAGTATCTCGTGGGGCACCTACGAGCAGTACTTC. It yields the protein CASSISWGTYEQYF.